The T cell receptor (beta chain) described here comes from a study of blood T cell repertoires in COVID-19. At the level of the study: Sources were T cells, B-cell-depleted T cells, or PBMCs; the material itself was cDNA or gDNA.

Study processing details: Scientists estimated how many nucleated cells there were by amplifying reference gene primers. Clones were sequenced by immunoSEQ multiplex PCR, and TCRdb holds only the in-frame ones, with some missing. V and J calls and clone size come straight from that table; D and trimming were deduced from the DNA. The data hold a few hundred thousand clones, with about 82% observed a single time. Looked up from germline, CDR1 is MDHEN and CDR2 is SYDVKM. Trimming shortened V by 6 bases and J by 5 bases, and 13 bases separated the two germline ends. The CDR3 consists of 13 residues. The specimen was peripheral blood. The chain carries TRBV28 and TRBJ2-5; D remains ambiguous. The sequence was collected from a woman aged 45 to 65 with acute or convalescent COVID-19. CDR3 in amino acids: CASSNPLGETQYF. CDR3 nucleotides: TGTGCCAGCAGCAACCCACTCGGGGAGACCCAGTACTTC.